Included here is one T cell receptor (beta chain) sequence, with context. Its antigen has not been determined. No clone much larger than this one lies a single base away; base qualities are absent. The junction shows trimming of 6 bases on V and 3 bases on J, and the gene matches do not reach 5 bases of it. The CDR3 has 13 amino acids, counting the end cysteine and phenylalanine. CDR3 DNA only is kept here, 39 bases in frame from base 1. CDR1 SQVTM and CDR2 ANQGSEA are derived from the germline V gene. For TCRbeta CDR3 sequencing, genomic DNA was extracted from sorted cells using the QIAGEN DNeasy Blood and Tissue Kit. Through immunoSEQ, high-throughput TCRbeta CDR3 sequencing was done commercially, including PCR amplification with internal controls and bias correction. The published analysis was carried out like this. Unique productive TCRbeta sequences were defined by CDR3 nucleotide sequence where primers matched, otherwise by CDR3 amino acid sequence with Vbeta and Jbeta genes. Sorting error was corrected by removing sequences shared between sorted populations at a frequency ratio of 2:1 or less, and the remaining shared sequences were assigned to the higher population. A sequence was defined as donor-reactive if the sequence was expanded at least 5-fold in CFSE-low cells compared with unstimulated cells and had a frequency of at least 0.01% in CFSE-low cells. Repertoire divergence was quantified by Jensen-Shannon divergence using the top 100 TCRbeta sequences ranked by frequency. When a sample had multiple sequencing runs, each run was corrected for sorting error separately and the runs were then pooled. As stored in TCRdb, this immuneACCESS dataset retains in-frame rearrangements with V and J assigned. A fraction of the clones does not appear; measured against another copy, unresolved V genes explain less than half of the discrepancy, and the remainder lacks a known reason. V, J and clone size are those of that table, while D and trimming were read from the DNA. The sample yields about 15,000 clones; about four fifths were counted once. 1.5% to 2% of the sample is held by the ten biggest clonotypes.

The entry originates in a study of Tregs in tolerant kidney transplant recipients (dated by TCRdb to between 2019 and 2020). Concerning the study at large: Transplants used related donors with nonmyeloablative bone marrow transplantation; mixed chimerism was transient in the human trials. Before combined kidney and bone marrow transplantation, this study identified donor-specific regulatory T cells using TCRbeta sequencing and then followed those same cells after transplant. General study outcomes and caveats: Although technical replication error seemed to be minimal, the question of biological reproducibility was not addressed directly. For some patients, the PCR primers changed as time went on, which meant samples from those patients could not be compared with one another at the nucleotide level. In tolerant patients, the expansion of donor-specific Tregs was greater than global Treg expansion, suggesting that the expansion was antigen-driven rather than nonspecific. The study was constrained by small patient numbers, and validation of the findings is required in larger populations and under other immunosuppression protocols. Expanding Tregs with activated donor B cells appeared to identify the most biologically relevant and donor-specific TCRbeta repertoire.

What the time point label conveys for this sample: blood sample drawn before combined kidney and bone marrow transplant. Unstimulated Tregs (CD4+CD25+CD127-), CD4+ non-Tregs (CD4+CD25-), CD4 and CD8 cells were FACS-sorted from thawed PBMCs. Prior to Treg sorting, thawed PBMCs were rested overnight at 37 degrees C with around 200 IU/ml IL-2. The patients were 4 recipients of combined kidney and bone marrow transplants from the ITN036ST trial, and samples were available only for these trial subjects. Healthy control blood was processed by Ficoll density gradient to PBMCs and cryopreserved; patient PBMCs were collected before and after transplant.

This receptor was taken from a human donor who received a combined kidney and bone marrow transplant. The rearranged segments are TRBV29-1 and TRBJ2-7; a stretch of 10 junction bases matches TRBD1. The specimen comprised Tregs from blood, sampled before the transplant. The CDR3 sequence is CSVARDRGYEQYF. The sequenced DNA is TGCAGCGTCGCCCGGGACAGGGGCTACGAGCAGTACTTC.